These T cell receptor beta chains were read from a single sample in a study of siplizumab effects on memory and regulatory T cells. The method was immunoSEQ multiplex PCR; TCRdb's version includes in-frame clones alone and lacks a portion of them. The sample consists of tens of thousands of clones, about 97% of them appearing once. The sequencing sample was made of naive CD8+ T cells sorted from blood. The receptors here all came from a human donor in good health. Both conserved end residues are part of each CDR3. The D gene is left open where the match is weak. Size tells how often a clone was seen (once, few, many) or the class of an expanded clone, and some rows leave it out.

J | V | size | D | DNA | CDR3
TRBJ2-7 | TRBV27 | once | TRBD1 | TGTGCCAGCAGTTTCGGCCAGGGGGCAGGTGAGCAGTACTTC | CASSFGQGAGEQYF
TRBJ1-1 | TRBV7-9 | . | . | TGTGCCAGCAGCCAGGTAGCTGGCCCTGGGGCTGAAGCTTTCTTT | CASSQVAGPGAEAFF
TRBJ1-4 | TRBV5-1 | . | . | TGCGCCAGCAGGGCCCAGGGAAACGAAAAACTGTTTTTT | CASRAQGNEKLFF
TRBJ2-5 | TRBV9 | . | TRBD1 | TGTGCCAGCAGCGCCGGGACAGGGGGCGGGAAAGAGACCCAGTACTTC | CASSAGTGGGKETQYF
TRBJ1-3 | TRBV5-5 | . | . | TGTGCCAGCAGCTTGGAACCAGATGGAAACACCATATATTTT | CASSLEPDGNTIYF
TRBJ2-1 | TRBV11-2 | . | . | TGTGCCAGCAGCCGAAGGAGGCTAGAGGTCGTCGATGAGCAGTTCTTC | CASSRRRLEVVDEQFF
TRBJ1-1 | TRBV25-1 | . | TRBD1 | TGTGCCAGCAGGGGACAGGGGTTGTTCACTGAAGCTTTCTTT | CASRGQGLFTEAFF
TRBJ1-1 | TRBV5-1 | . | . | TGCGCCAGCAGACTGGGGGCGAACACTGAAGCTTTCTTT | CASRLGANTEAFF
TRBJ1-2 | TRBV30 | . | . | TGTGCCTGGAGTGTACTGGGGAATGGCTACACCTTC | CAWSVLGNGYTF
TRBJ1-2 | TRBV4-1 | . | . | TGCGCCAGCAGCCAAGATACACAGCTTAACTATGGCTACACCTTC | CASSQDTQLNYGYTF
TRBJ1-5 | TRBV7-8 | once | . | TGTGCCAGCAGCCAGGATCGAAGCAATCAGCCCCAGCATTTT | CASSQDRSNQPQHF
TRBJ2-7 | TRBV7-2 | . | . | TGTGCCAGCAGCTTTTGGGGAGGCGAGCAGTACTTC | CASSFWGGEQYF
TRBJ1-1 | TRBV27 | . | . | TGTGCCAGCAGTCCGGAAGACAGTGCGGACACTGAAGCTTTCTTT | CASSPEDSADTEAFF
TRBJ1-2 | TRBV6-6 | . | . | TGTGCCAGCACTGTAGACTATGGCTACACCTTC | CASTVDYGYTF
TRBJ2-6 | TRBV28 | . | . | TGTGCCAGCAGTTTAAACAGTCTCTCTGGGGCCAACGTCCTGACTTTC | CASSLNSLSGANVLTF
TRBJ2-1 | TRBV7-9 | . | . | TGTGCCAGCAGCCCAGACTGGACTAGGGGGGACAATGAGCAGTTCTTC | CASSPDWTRGDNEQFF
TRBJ1-4 | TRBV4-1 | once | TRBD1 | TGCGCCAGCAGCCCGGGGGACAGGGTCGAAAAACTGTTTTTT | CASSPGDRVEKLFF
TRBJ2-5 | TRBV28 | once | . | TGTGCCAGCAGTTTCACCGTATCGGAGACCCAGTACTTC | CASSFTVSETQYF
TRBJ1-1 | TRBV29-1 | . | . | TGCAGCGCGCTGACAGAGAACACTGAAGCTTTCTTT | CSALTENTEAFF
TRBJ2-5 | TRBV29-1 | . | TRBD2 | TGCAGCTTTCTAGCGGGAGGGCAAGAGACCCAGTACTTC | CSFLAGGQETQYF
TRBJ2-7 | TRBV9 | . | . | TGTGCCAGCAGCGTAGAGGGAGGCGAGCAGTACTTC | CASSVEGGEQYF
TRBJ2-1 | TRBV7-9 | once | TRBD1 | TGTGCCAGCAGCTCACCCGGGACAGTCTACAATGAGCAGTTCTTC | CASSSPGTVYNEQFF
TRBJ1-5 | TRBV27 | . | . | TGTGCCAGCAGTGACGGATATAGCAATCAGCCCCAGCATTTT | CASSDGYSNQPQHF
TRBJ2-7 | TRBV2 | . | . | TGTGCCAGCAGTTCCGGGACGGACTCCTACGAGCAGTACTTC | CASSSGTDSYEQYF
TRBJ2-1 | TRBV29-1 | . | . | TGCAGCGTTGATCCCCTAGCGAGTTACAATGAGCAGTTCTTC | CSVDPLASYNEQFF
TRBJ2-3 | TRBV30 | . | . | TGTGCCTGGAGTGCCCAGATTGATACGCAGTATTTT | CAWSAQIDTQYF
TRBJ2-3 | TRBV7-8 | . | TRBD2 | TGTGCCAGCAGCGAATATAGGGGACTAGCGGGAGGAACAGATACGCAGTATTTT | CASSEYRGLAGGTDTQYF
TRBJ1-1 | TRBV5-5 | . | . | TGTGCCAGCAGCTTGAGGAAAACCGTCACTGAAGCTTTCTTT | CASSLRKTVTEAFF
TRBJ2-7 | TRBV14 | . | . | TGTGCCAGCAGCCAAGATGATCTCGTCTCCTACGAGCAGTACTTC | CASSQDDLVSYEQYF
TRBJ2-5 | TRBV7-2 | . | . | TGTGCCAGCAGCTTATTGGCGGGAAGGGAGACCCAGTACTTC | CASSLLAGRETQYF
TRBJ2-7 | TRBV28 | . | . | TGTGCCAGCAGTTTCGGCGGCTCCTACGAGCAGTACTTC | CASSFGGSYEQYF
TRBJ2-5 | TRBV20-1 | . | TRBD2 | TGCAGTGCTCGAGGCGGGGGAACCCAGTACTTC | CSARGGGTQYF
TRBJ2-7 | TRBV5-1 | . | . | TGCGCCAGCAGCTTGGACGGGGGCTACGAGCAGTACTTC | CASSLDGGYEQYF
TRBJ1-2 | TRBV10-3 | . | . | TGTGCCATCAGCGAGTCGTTAGGTATGGGCGCCGGCTACACCTTC | CAISESLGMGAGYTF
TRBJ2-7 | TRBV6-5 | . | TRBD1 | TGTGCCAGCAGAGGACAGGGGGGATTCTACGAGCAGTACTTC | CASRGQGGFYEQYF